Many counts were recorded for the clone carrying this T cell receptor (beta chain). Its antigen is not identified. The V gene's germline CDR1 is SNHLY and CDR2 FYNNEI. Trimming shortened V by 6 bases and J by 7 bases, and 15 bases separated the two germline ends. The CDR3 contains 14 residues. Arm-PCR with iRepertoire HTBI primers amplified the CDR3 regions for these TCR beta libraries. In the original workflow: Spanning all samples, the identified segments comprised some 60 TRBV and around 15 TRBJ. A single record per CDR3 protein comes from TCRdb applying MiXCR to the multiplex PCR reads. In this record, the V and J calls reflect TCRdb's handling and not the investigators' own analysis. The table includes about 660,000 distinct CDR3 sequences, approximately 29% detected once. These data come from a study of regulatory T cells in long-lasting Graves disease. Findings of the study overall: Persistent disease was characterized by preferential usage of TRBV28, TRBJ1-2 and TRBJ2-5. Accuracy was perhaps lowered by the small sample size. Patients whose Graves' disease persisted exhibited lower TCR diversity than those newly diagnosed.

Described time point: persistent/refractory GD, antithyroid drugs over 5 years with positive TRAb. Extracted RNA from PBMCs served as the source of the TCR library. This chain joins TRBV2 and TRBJ1-4; D is possibly TRBD1 (6 bases). This receptor was identified in a female donor with Graves disease. The input for sequencing was peripheral blood mononuclear cells (PBMCs), taken when the disease was refractory, from a patient treated with antithyroid drugs. DNA for the CDR3: TGTGCCAGCAGACCCACAGGGAGTAGTGAAAAACTGTTTTTT. It translates to CASRPTGSSEKLFF.